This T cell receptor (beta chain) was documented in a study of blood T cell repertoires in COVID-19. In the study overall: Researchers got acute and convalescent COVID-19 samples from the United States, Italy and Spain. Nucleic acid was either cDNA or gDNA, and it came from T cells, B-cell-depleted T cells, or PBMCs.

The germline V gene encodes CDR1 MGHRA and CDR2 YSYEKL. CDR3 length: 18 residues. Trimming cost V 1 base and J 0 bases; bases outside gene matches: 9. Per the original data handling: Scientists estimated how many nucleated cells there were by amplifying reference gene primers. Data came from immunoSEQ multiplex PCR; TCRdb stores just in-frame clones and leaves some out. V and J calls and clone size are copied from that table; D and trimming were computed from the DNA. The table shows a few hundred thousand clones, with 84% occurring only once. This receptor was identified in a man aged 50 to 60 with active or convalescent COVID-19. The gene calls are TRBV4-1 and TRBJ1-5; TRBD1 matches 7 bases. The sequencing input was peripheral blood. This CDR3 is CASSQGSRGGYSNQPQHF. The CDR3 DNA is TGCGCCAGCAGCCAAGGGTCGAGAGGGGGCTATAGCAATCAGCCCCAGCATTTT.